The source of this T cell receptor (beta chain) is a study of blood T cell repertoires in COVID-19. Germline V gene data show CDR1 as LNHDA and CDR2 as SQIVND (reference sequence). The trim removed 6 bases at V and 2 bases at J, leaving 9 bases unmatched. This CDR3 spans 16 amino acids. TCRdb keeps only in-frame clones here, not all; method: immunoSEQ multiplex PCR. The table lists fewer than 120,000 clones, roughly four fifths of them singletons. This TCR derives from a woman aged 55-75 years with acute or convalescent COVID-19. The chain couples TRBV19 to TRBJ1-3, with 8 bases that match TRBD1. The sequenced sample was peripheral blood. CDR3 coding DNA: TGTGCCAGTAGCCCCAGGACAGGGCAGGCTGGAAACACCATATATTTT. Its protein is CASSPRTGQAGNTIYF.